The 10 T cell receptor beta chains given below trace back to one sample, sequenced in a study of cytomegalovirus exposure and HLA in healthy donors. TCRdb's table, derived via immunoSEQ multiplex PCR, lists solely in-frame clones and lacks some. The sample has 65,000 to 90,000 clones; 85% to 90% are singletons. The sequencing input was PBMCs. The origin of the receptors is a woman aged 18-30 years in good health and CMV-seropositive.

V usage is TRBV28 and J usage is TRBJ2-7; D not certain. CDR1 is MDHEN and CDR2 is SYDVKM in the germline V gene. The CDR3 extends over 11 amino acids. V shed 5 bases and J shed 3 bases, with 5 bases lying between them. The CDR3 here is CASSTYYEQYF. CDR3 nucleotide sequence: TGTGCCAGCAGTACCTACTACGAGCAGTACTTC. Based on the CDR3 plus reference TRBV28 and TRBJ2-7, the full variable domain is DVKVTQSSRYLVKRTGEKVFLECVQDMDHENMFWYRQDPGLGLRLIYFSYDVKMKEKGDIPEGYSVSREKKERFSLILESASTNQTSMYLCASSTYYEQYFGPGTRLTVT.

This clone was seen a single time. The V gene is TRBV7-2, the J gene TRBJ2-1; 8 bases align to TRBD2. This CDR3 is built from 15 residues. Trimming took 5 bases from V and 2 from J; bases not matched to a gene: 5. Germline V gene sequence: CDR1 SGHTA, CDR2 FQGNSA. CDR3 DNA sequence: TGTGCCAGCAGCCGCCGGCGGGGGGCCTACAATGAGCAGTTCTTC. Translated, it gives CASSRRRGAYNEQFF.

The V call is TRBV6-1, the J call TRBJ1-6; TRBD1 matches 8 bases. The trim removed 3 bases at V and 7 bases at J, leaving 2 bases unmatched. This CDR3 contains 14 residues. Per the germline V gene, CDR1 is MNHNS and CDR2 is SASEGT. This CDR3 reads CASSDRGLNSPLHF. CDR3 DNA: TGTGCCAGCAGTGACAGGGGGCTCAATTCACCCCTCCACTTT.

V and J are TRBV19 and TRBJ2-6, with D unresolved. The CDR3 is made up of 15 amino acids. The ends were cut back, 9 bases at V and 0 bases at J, with 12 bases in the middle. Germline V gene lookup returns CDR1 LNHDA and CDR2 SQIVND (reference sequence). CDR3 nucleotides: TGTGCCAGCCTTCCCCCTAGCTCTGGGGCCAACGTCCTGACTTTC. Translated: CASLPPSSGANVLTF.

This chain connects TRBV6-1 to TRBJ2-1, with TRBD1 matching 11 bases. With 7 bases clipped from V and 8 bases from J, the junction kept 10 bases outside the gene matches. CDR3 length: 15 residues. CDR1 and CDR2 from the germline V gene are MNHNS and SASEGT. CDR3 DNA: TGTGCCAGCACCCAAGGGACAGGGGGTTCCGATGAGCAGTTCTTC. This encodes CASTQGTGGSDEQFF.

CDR3 loop: CASSQDGRGPGEKLFF. The CDR3, as DNA: TGCGCCAGCAGCCAAGATGGGCGGGGGCCGGGTGAAAAACTGTTTTTT. The V and J genes are TRBV4-3 and TRBJ1-4; the D gene is possibly TRBD1 (6 bases). Germline V gene lookup returns CDR1 LGHNA and CDR2 YSLEER. The CDR3 is 16 amino acids. V lost 0 bases to trimming and J lost 7 bases, with 15 bases between them.

The V call is TRBV5-1, the J call TRBJ2-1; 8 bases map to TRBD1. Germline V lookup: CDR1 SGHRS, CDR2 YFSETQ. The CDR3 runs to 16 residues. V was pared by 2 bases and J by 0 bases, with 4 bases of the junction left unmatched. The CDR3 here is CASSFQGASSYNEQFF. The CDR3 DNA sequence: TGCGCCAGCAGCTTCCAGGGGGCGAGCTCCTACAATGAGCAGTTCTTC.

The chain combines TRBV4-3 with TRBJ1-3; no firm D call. Looked up from germline, CDR1 is LGHNA and CDR2 is YSLEER. Between the trimmed V and J ends, which lost 1 base and 0 bases, there was a span of 7 bases. CDR3 length equals 15 residues. CDR3 residues: CASSQGALSGNTIYF. The CDR3 DNA is TGCGCCAGCAGCCAAGGTGCGCTCTCTGGAAACACCATATATTTT.

For the CDR3, the DNA is TGTGCCAGCAGCCCCCTCGTGGGGGGGGATACGCAGTATTTT. Its protein product is CASSPLVGGDTQYF. The chain employs TRBV7-2 and TRBJ2-3; 7 nucleotides agree with TRBD2. The junction had 8 bases not matched to a gene; V was cut back by 5 bases and J by 6 bases. Germline lookup yields CDR1 SGHTA and CDR2 FQGNSA. There are 14 residues in the CDR3.

The genes are TRBV27 and TRBJ2-1; TRBD1 matches 8 bases. Germline trimming cut 3 bases from V and 6 bases from J; bases unmatched to any gene: 4. Germline assignment: CDR1 MNHEY and CDR2 SMNVEV (reference sequence). CDR3 size: 14 residues. This CDR3 is CASSLFDRGNEQFF. As DNA, the CDR3 is TGTGCCAGCAGTTTGTTCGACAGGGGCAATGAGCAGTTCTTC.